These 3 T cell receptor beta chains originate from one sample sequenced in a study of shared clonotypes between healthy human individuals. Repertoires were generated with immunoSEQ multiplex PCR, while TCRdb's copy carries only in-frame clones and drops some. The table has some 490,000 clones, over 70% seen once. Sample: PBMCs. The receptor set was obtained from a middle-aged woman in good health. Some clones in this sample may be carry-over from other donors' samples.

The chain carries TRBV7-2 and TRBJ2-5; TRBD1 matches at 9 bases. V shed 3 bases and J 0 bases; nucleotides not matched to a gene: 5. The CDR3 extends over 16 amino acids. Germline V CDR1 and CDR2: SGHTA, FQGNSA. CDR3 DNA sequence: TGTGCCAGCAGCTTGTCCGGGACAGGGAACCAAGAGACCCAGTACTTC. Translation gives CASSLSGTGNQETQYF. Complete variable domain (other parts from reference TRBV7-2 and TRBJ2-5): GAGVSQSPSNKVTEKGKDVELRCDPISGHTALYWYRQSLGQGLEFLIYFQGNSAPDKSGLPSDRFSAERTGGSVSTLTIQRTQQEDSAVYLCASSLSGTGNQETQYFGPGTRLLVL.

This clone occurred once. This rearrangement joins TRBV29-1 to TRBJ1-1, with D maybe TRBD1 (5 bases). Germline V lookup: CDR1 SQVTM, CDR2 ANQGSEA. The germline V and J ends were trimmed by 1 base and 3 bases, with 12 bases remaining between them. There are 14 residues in the CDR3. The CDR3 DNA sequence: TGCAGCGTTGAAGTACGGGGCCTGTACACTGAAGCTTTCTTT. It encodes CSVEVRGLYTEAFF.

V and J are TRBV10-2 and TRBJ2-2, with TRBD2 identical over 7 bases. CDR3 length equals 12 residues. J was trimmed by 3 bases and V by 10 bases; bases with no gene match: 2. The germline gives CDR1 WSHSY, CDR2 SAAADI. The CDR3 DNA is TGCGCCACTAGCGGCTACACCGGGGAGCTGTTTTTT. It codes for CATSGYTGELFF.